The 20 T cell receptor beta chains presented below share a single source sample, sequenced in a study of blood T cells in healthy people across ages. A second PCR, run for roughly 7 to 12 cycles, used a sample-barcoded 5' primer plus a J-beta primer mix. TCRdb called the 5' RACE reads again in MiXCR, with one record for every CDR3 protein. The sample lists approximately 800,000 distinct CDR3 sequences; about three fifths were seen once. Sequencing was carried out using blood. All receptors come from a young man in good health.

This CDR3 is CSAGFEGNTIYF. CDR3 DNA sequence: TGCAGTGCTGGGTTTGAAGGAAACACCATATATTTT. The chain links TRBV20-1 to TRBJ1-3; D is uncertain. This CDR3 has 12 residues. Germline values: CDR1 DFQATT, CDR2 SNEGSKA (reference sequence). Trimming removed 5 bases from V and 4 bases from J, with 9 bases in between.

This clonotype was observed once. The genes are TRBV20-1 and TRBJ1-1, with a possible D match to TRBD1 (5 bases). Trimming took 4 bases from V and 4 from J, leaving 13 bases between them. This CDR3 has 13 residues. The germline V gene has CDR1 DFQATT and CDR2 SNEGSKA (reference sequence). In DNA form, the CDR3 reads TGCAGTGCTACCGGGGGGGGTTTCACTGAAGCTTTCTTT. Translation gives CSATGGGFTEAFF.

This clonotype occurred a few times. This chain links TRBV29-1 with TRBJ1-2; unclear D gene. Germline V gene lookup returns CDR1 SQVTM and CDR2 ANQGSEA. CDR3 length equals 14 residues. The V end was cut by 0 bases, the J end by 4 bases, with 12 bases between. CDR3 region: CSVEDRAQSYGYTF. CDR3 nucleotide sequence: TGCAGCGTTGAAGATAGGGCACAGAGCTATGGCTACACCTTC.

The chain carries TRBV7-2 and TRBJ2-3; no reliable D call. The V gene's germline CDR1 is SGHTA and CDR2 FQGNSA. The V gene lost 5 bases and the J gene lost 10 bases, with 13 bases spanning the gap. There are 12 residues in the CDR3. CDR3 loop: CASSLTRDAQYF. The DNA for the CDR3 is TGTGCCAGCAGCCTAACACGCGATGCGCAGTATTTT.

The gene calls are TRBV6-1 and TRBJ2-1; tentatively, D is TRBD2 (6 bases). This CDR3 region has 13 residues. Germline V gene sequence: CDR1 MNHNS, CDR2 SASEGT. Between the trimmed V and J ends, which lost 2 bases and 12 bases, there was a span of 14 bases. The CDR3 reads CASSERFREAQFF. The CDR3 nucleotides are TGTGCCAGCAGTGAAAGGTTTAGGGAGGCGCAGTTCTTC.

J is TRBJ2-1 and V is TRBV4-3; no reliable D call. V was cut by 1 base and J by 5 bases, with 12 bases left in between. CDR3 length equals 15 residues. Per germline, CDR1 LGHNA and CDR2 YSLEER. CDR3 DNA: TGCGCCAGCAGCCAAGTTTCATATTTCGACAATGAGCAGTTCTTC. This translates into CASSQVSYFDNEQFF.

The chain uses TRBV20-1 and TRBJ2-7, with TRBD1 matching over 8 bases. Trimming at V came to 6 bases and at J to 1 base, leaving 8 bases not matched to a gene. Looked up from germline, CDR1 is DFQATT and CDR2 is SNEGSKA (reference sequence). The CDR3 runs to 14 residues. The CDR3 DNA reads as TGCAGTGCGGTGGGGACAGGTACATCCTACGAGCAGTACTTC. It specifies CSAVGTGTSYEQYF.

V gene TRBV20-1 combines with J gene TRBJ2-7; 9 bases agree with TRBD2. The length of the CDR3 is 14 residues. V shed 6 bases, J shed 7 bases, and the junction held 13 bases outside the gene matches. CDR1 and CDR2 (germline): DFQATT, SNEGSKA (reference sequence). The CDR3 reads CSAPGLADYSEQYF. CDR3 DNA sequence: TGCAGTGCCCCGGGACTAGCCGATTACAGTGAGCAGTACTTC.

The V gene is TRBV20-1, the J gene TRBJ2-5; possible D gene TRBD1, 5 bases. V was cut by 3 bases and J by 4 bases, with 12 bases left in between. There are 13 residues in the CDR3. Looked up from germline, CDR1 is DFQATT and CDR2 is SNEGSKA (reference sequence). The CDR3 DNA sequence: TGCAGTGCTAGGGCGGCAGGGCTAGAGACCCAGTACTTC. Its translation: CSARAAGLETQYF.

The rearrangement uses TRBV13 and TRBJ2-1; 7 nucleotides line up with TRBD1. CDR1 and CDR2 (germline): PRHDT, FYEKMQ (reference sequence). The CDR3 is made up of 14 amino acids. Trimming at V came to 1 base and at J to 13 bases, leaving 10 bases not matched to a gene. The DNA of the CDR3 is TGTGCCAGCAGCTTAGACAGGGGCGAACTCGGCCAGTTCTTC. It is translated as CASSLDRGELGQFF. Combining the CDR3 with reference TRBV13 and TRBJ2-1 gives the whole variable domain AAGVIQSPRHLIKEKRETATLKCYPIPRHDTVYWYQQGPGQDPQFLISFYEKMQSDKGSIPDRFSAQQFSDYHSELNMSSLELGDSALYFCASSLDRGELGQFFGPGTRLTVL.

This chain connects TRBV7-2 to TRBJ1-2, with TRBD1 matching 9 bases. Germline V lookup: CDR1 SGHTA, CDR2 FQGNSA. The CDR3 loop spans 15 amino acids. V was pared by 1 base and J by 7 bases, with 7 bases of the junction left unmatched. The CDR3 nucleotides are TGTGCCAGCAGCTTAGACGGGACAGGGTCATCTGGCTACACCTTC. Amino acid sequence: CASSLDGTGSSGYTF.

The V gene is TRBV28, the J gene TRBJ1-2; D gene unclear. Trimming stripped 6 bases from V and 5 bases from J, with 16 bases between. From germline, CDR1 is MDHEN and CDR2 SYDVKM. The CDR3 sequence is 14 residues long. The DNA of the CDR3 is TGTGCCAGCAGGCCTCAGGATGCGGGATATGGCTACACCTTC. Translating gives CASRPQDAGYGYTF.

This clonotype was seen a handful of times. The chain is built from TRBV29-1 and TRBJ2-1; no firm D call. V was trimmed by 4 bases and J by 5 bases, leaving 15 bases between them. Per the germline V gene, CDR1 is SQVTM and CDR2 is ANQGSEA. This CDR3 is built from 14 residues. For the CDR3, the DNA is TGCAGCGTTGTATTTGGTTTCCTGGACAATGAGCAGTTCTTC. It codes for CSVVFGFLDNEQFF.

This sequence joins TRBV10-2 and TRBJ1-2, with D uncertain. Trimming pared 4 bases from V and 0 bases from J, leaving 15 bases between. CDR3 length: 16 residues. Germline CDR1 and CDR2: WSHSY and SAAADI. CDR3 loop: CASSGPSVPANYGYTF. In nucleotides, the CDR3 is TGCGCCAGCAGTGGGCCCTCGGTTCCAGCTAACTATGGCTACACCTTC.

Many counts were recorded for this clonotype. The chain combines TRBV18 with TRBJ2-6; D unresolved. This CDR3 spans 16 amino acids. CDR1 and CDR2 (germline): KGHSH, LQKENI. Trimming pared 1 base from V and 0 bases from J, leaving 7 bases between. This chain's CDR3 is CASSPLGPSGANVLTF. For the CDR3, the DNA is TGTGCCAGCTCACCACTGGGCCCCTCTGGGGCCAACGTCCTGACTTTC.

There are a few counts of this clonotype. The chain joins TRBV30 to TRBJ2-6, with TRBD2 as a possible D gene (5 bases). Trimming pared 6 bases from V and 2 bases from J, leaving 17 bases between. Germline V gene data show CDR1 as GTSNPN and CDR2 as SVGIG (reference sequence). CDR3 size: 16 residues. As DNA, the CDR3 is TGTGCCTGCCCCCCGGGATCGGTCGCTGGGGCCAACGTCCTGACTTTC. This codes for CACPPGSVAGANVLTF.

This sequence joins TRBV6-5 and TRBJ2-1; 10 bases are shared with TRBD2. Germline-derived CDR1 and CDR2 are MNHEY and SVGAGI. With V trimmed by 5 bases and J by 7 bases, 8 bases remained unmatched. The CDR3 loop spans 15 amino acids. The CDR3 region has the DNA TGTGCCAGCAGTACTCTAGCGGGAGTCTGGAATGAGCAGTTCTTC. Its translation is CASSTLAGVWNEQFF.

The chain recombines TRBV28 with TRBJ2-5, with 10 bases aligning to TRBD1. The tail of the sequence fits TRBJ2-7 better, so the J call may be wrong. The germline V gene has CDR1 MDHEN and CDR2 SYDVKM. This CDR3 has 15 residues. The CDR3, as DNA: TGTGCCAGCAGAACTGCCGGGACAGGGGACCACGAGCAGTACTTC. It yields the protein CASRTAGTGDHEQYF.

Comments on this clonotype: The junction departs from the called germline gene at one end, perhaps through a read error. The chain joins TRBV7-2 to TRBJ2-1; D could derive from TRBD1 or TRBD2 (5 bases each). This CDR3 comprises 15 residues. Germline V CDR1 and CDR2: SGHTA, FQGNSA. The CDR3 region is CAGSPLTTLPGTQFF. In nucleotides, the CDR3 is TGTGCCGGCAGCCCCCTGACCACCCTGCCTGGGACCCAGTTCTTC.

CDR3 sequence (DNA): TGTGCCAGCGGTGCTAGCGGAGGTCTCTACAATGAGCAGTTCTTC. Translated, it gives CASGASGGLYNEQFF. The chain links TRBV12-3 or TRBV12-4 to TRBJ2-1; 7 positions agree with TRBD2. V gave up 8 bases and J gave up 3 bases; unmatched junction bases: 10. The length of the CDR3 is 15 residues.